The 22 T cell receptor beta chains below were found in one sample sequenced in a study of blood T cell repertoires in COVID-19. The method was immunoSEQ multiplex PCR; TCRdb's version includes in-frame clones alone and lacks a portion of them. Among over 110,000 clones listed, over 75% were seen once. Sequencing used peripheral blood. Every receptor here comes from a woman aged 50 to 60 with acute or convalescent COVID-19.

This clone turned up a few times. This rearrangement joins TRBV19 to TRBJ1-1; 8 bases match TRBD1. The CDR3 has 13 amino acids. V lost 7 bases to trimming and J lost 5 bases; unmatched junction nucleotides: 6. CDR1 and CDR2 from the germline V gene are LNHDA and SQIVND (reference sequence). The CDR3 coding sequence is TGTGCCAGTACCGCCACAGGGGGTACTGAAGCTTTCTTT. It specifies CASTATGGTEAFF.

This sequence joins TRBV29-1 and TRBJ1-1; no reliable D call. CDR1 is SQVTM, CDR2 ANQGSEA, per germline. The CDR3 runs 13 residues. V was cut by 1 base and J by 1 base, with 7 bases left in between. This CDR3 reads CSVEGQKNTEAFF. CDR3 nucleotides: TGCAGCGTTGAAGGGCAGAAGAACACTGAAGCTTTCTTT.

The gene calls are TRBV5-1 and TRBJ2-5; TRBD2 matches at 9 bases. Per germline, CDR1 SGHRS and CDR2 YFSETQ. The CDR3 totals 16 residues. V gave up 2 bases and J gave up 4 bases; unmatched junction bases: 9. The CDR3, as DNA: TGCGCCAGCAGCTTTCCCCTGGCGGGGGGGGCAGAGACCCAGTACTTC. This encodes CASSFPLAGGAETQYF.

To note about this clone: The final CDR3 position lacks the conserved phenylalanine or tryptophan, pointing to a likely read error. Because the CDR3's place on the DNA is in doubt, the DNA is left out and the CDR3 is given as listed by TCRdb. The rearrangement joins TRBV9 to TRBJ1-2; the D call of TRBD1 is as the table states it, not checked on the DNA. With termini counted, the CDR3 has 12 amino acids. Per germline, CDR1 SGDLS and CDR2 YYNGEE. Here the CDR3 reads CASSVSWGPETI.

The CDR3 loop reads CASTRDRGLDTQYF. The CDR3 nucleotides read TGCGCCAGTACGCGGGACAGGGGGCTGGATACGCAGTATTTT. The chain uses TRBV5-1 and TRBJ2-3; 12 nucleotides match TRBD1. Germline V gives CDR1 SGHRS, CDR2 YFSETQ. V was clipped by 8 bases and J by 6 bases; unmatched bases: 7. The CDR3 has 14 amino acids.

The chain uses TRBV19 and TRBJ2-2; D unclear. Germline CDR1 is LNHDA and CDR2 is SQIVND (reference sequence). V lost 3 bases and J 5 bases, leaving 13 bases between the germline ends. The CDR3 length is 15 residues. CDR3 residues: CASSIFDGGTGELFF. DNA for the CDR3: TGTGCCAGTAGTATTTTCGACGGCGGAACCGGGGAGCTGTTTTTT.

The chain combines TRBV6-5 with TRBJ1-1, with D maybe TRBD1 (6 bases). The length of the CDR3 is 13 residues. Germline V gives CDR1 MNHEY, CDR2 SVGAGI. Trimming took off 2 bases at V and 8 bases at J, with 12 bases between the two ends. DNA for the CDR3: TGTGCCAGCAGTTACGCCGGACAGCGCGAAGCTTTCTTT. Translation: CASSYAGQREAFF.

This clone occurred a few times. The chain has TRBV2 and TRBJ2-2; maybe TRBD2 (5 bases). Trimming took 2 bases from V and 0 from J, leaving 16 bases between them. The V gene's germline CDR1 is SNHLY and CDR2 FYNNEI. This CDR3 contains 18 residues. The CDR3 region is CASSENSGESANTGELFF. In nucleotides, the CDR3 is TGTGCCAGCAGTGAAAACTCCGGGGAGAGCGCGAACACCGGGGAGCTGTTTTTT.

The rearrangement links TRBV25-1 to TRBJ1-6; D gene ambiguous. Trimming took off 5 bases at V and 1 base at J, with 12 bases between the two ends. CDR1 and CDR2 from the germline V gene are MGHDK and SYGVNS. The CDR3 is 16 amino acids. CDR3 amino acids: CASSPVSGSYNSPLHF. Here the CDR3 DNA reads TGTGCCAGCAGTCCGGTGTCCGGGTCCTATAATTCACCCCTCCACTTT.

The DNA of the CDR3 is TGTGCCAGCAGTCCGACCTCCGACAGGGGGCGCAAGTTTAATGGCTACACCTTC. Residues: CASSPTSDRGRKFNGYTF. V is TRBV7-6 and J is TRBJ1-2, with 10 bases aligning to TRBD1. Germline V CDR1 and CDR2: SGHVS, FNYEAQ. This CDR3 comprises 18 residues. V dropped 6 bases and J dropped 6; count of bases not matched to a gene: 19.

This rearrangement joins TRBV7-8 to TRBJ1-2; weak D call: TRBD1 (6 bases). With 7 bases removed from V and 4 bases from J, the gap between germline ends came to 25 bases. There are 17 residues in the CDR3. Per the germline V gene, CDR1 is SGHVS and CDR2 is FQNEAQ. The CDR3 is CASTENPVSWTAYGYTF. CDR3 bases: TGTGCCAGCACCGAAAATCCGGTATCTTGGACAGCCTATGGCTACACCTTC.

The chain links TRBV7-3 to TRBJ2-7; TRBD1 aligns across 9 bases. Germline lookup yields CDR1 SGHTA and CDR2 FQGTGA. V shed 5 bases and J 2 bases; nucleotides not matched to a gene: 7. CDR3 length: 15 residues. CDR3: CASSPRQGGTYEQYF. The CDR3 DNA reads TGTGCCAGCAGCCCTCGACAGGGGGGGACCTACGAGCAGTACTTC.

This rearrangement joins TRBV5-1 to TRBJ2-2; tentative D call: TRBD2 (5 bases). Germline V gene data show CDR1 as SGHRS and CDR2 as YFSETQ. With 7 bases removed from V and 1 base from J, the gap between germline ends came to 8 bases. The CDR3 is made up of 13 amino acids. The CDR3 DNA reads TGCGCCAGCCGGACTCAGAACACCGGGGAGCTGTTTTTT. This gives the protein CASRTQNTGELFF.

This clone was seen just once. The chain employs TRBV5-4 and TRBJ1-2; TRBD1 agrees at 8 bases. From germline, CDR1 is SGHNT and CDR2 YYREEE (reference sequence). The CDR3 runs to 15 residues. Trimming at V came to 0 bases and at J to 5 bases, leaving 6 bases not matched to a gene. CDR3 DNA sequence: TGTGCCAGCAGCTTGGACGGACAGGGACTATATGGCTACACCTTC. The encoded protein is CASSLDGQGLYGYTF.

In nucleotides, the CDR3 is TGCGCCAGCAGTCCCTTGACAGGGACGGGTATGACAGATACGCAGTATTTT. Its translation: CASSPLTGTGMTDTQYF. The chain combines TRBV23-1 with TRBJ2-3, with 7 bases aligning to TRBD1. TRBV23-1 is noted as an ORF with a role that remains uncertain. The CDR3 has 17 residues. V lost 4 bases and J lost 3; bases outside the gene matches: 13.

The chain uses TRBV14 and TRBJ2-7; D might be TRBD1 (5 bases). Trimming removed 1 base from V and 2 bases from J, with 12 bases in between. The CDR3 has 15 residues. CDR1 SGHDN and CDR2 FVKESK come from the germline V gene. CDR3 residues: CASSQASGLPYEQYF. The DNA of the CDR3 is TGTGCCAGCAGCCAAGCCTCAGGGTTACCCTACGAGCAGTACTTC.

CDR3 DNA sequence: TGTGCCAGCAGCGTCGACCCCGGGGTAGCCAAAAACATTCAGTACTTC. This codes for CASSVDPGVAKNIQYF. The V call is TRBV9, the J call TRBJ2-4; TRBD2 might be the D (5 bases). This CDR3 contains 16 residues. In germline, CDR1 is SGDLS, CDR2 YYNGEE. Between the trimmed V and J ends, which lost 2 bases and 0 bases, there was a span of 12 bases.

The genes are TRBV10-1 and TRBJ1-5, with D perhaps TRBD1 (5 bases). CDR3 size: 14 residues. From germline, CDR1 is WNHNN and CDR2 SYGVQD (reference sequence). V lost 7 bases and J 0 bases, leaving 10 bases between the germline ends. The CDR3 DNA reads as TGCGCCAGCACAGGGATTTATAGCAATCAGCCCCAGCATTTT. Its translation is CASTGIYSNQPQHF.

The CDR3 reads CATSDRQAYQETQYF. In nucleotides, the CDR3 is TGTGCCACCAGTGATCGACAGGCCTACCAAGAGACCCAGTACTTC. The J gene is TRBJ2-5, the V gene TRBV24-1; TRBD1 might be the D (6 bases). Germline-derived CDR1 and CDR2 are KGHDR and SFDVKD. With 3 bases removed from V and 0 bases from J, the gap between germline ends came to 10 bases. CDR3 length equals 15 residues.

The gene calls are TRBV11-2 and TRBJ1-3; 8 positions agree with TRBD1. V shed 5 bases, J shed 0 bases, and the junction held 3 bases outside the gene matches. The CDR3 consists of 15 residues. Germline V lookup: CDR1 SGHAT, CDR2 FQNNGV. CDR3 region: CASSADRASGNTIYF. The DNA for the CDR3 is TGTGCCAGCAGCGCGGACAGGGCCTCTGGAAACACCATATATTTT.

The V and J genes are TRBV27 and TRBJ2-1, with 7 positions matching TRBD1. Looked up from germline, CDR1 is MNHEY and CDR2 is SMNVEV (reference sequence). The CDR3 spans 14 residues. V lost 3 bases to trimming and J lost 8 bases; unmatched junction nucleotides: 7. The CDR3 bases are TGTGCCAGCAGTTTTCAGGGGGTGGGCGATGAGCAGTTCTTC. This encodes CASSFQGVGDEQFF.

CDR3 sequence (DNA): TGTGCCAGCAGAACCGGGACTAGCGAGGGCACAGATACGCAGTATTTT. This gives the protein CASRTGTSEGTDTQYF. The chain recombines TRBV5-4 with TRBJ2-3, with 10 nucleotides matching TRBD2. The junction had 7 bases not matched to a gene; V was cut back by 5 bases and J by 1 base. CDR1 and CDR2 (germline): SGHNT, YYREEE (reference sequence). The CDR3 runs to 16 residues.